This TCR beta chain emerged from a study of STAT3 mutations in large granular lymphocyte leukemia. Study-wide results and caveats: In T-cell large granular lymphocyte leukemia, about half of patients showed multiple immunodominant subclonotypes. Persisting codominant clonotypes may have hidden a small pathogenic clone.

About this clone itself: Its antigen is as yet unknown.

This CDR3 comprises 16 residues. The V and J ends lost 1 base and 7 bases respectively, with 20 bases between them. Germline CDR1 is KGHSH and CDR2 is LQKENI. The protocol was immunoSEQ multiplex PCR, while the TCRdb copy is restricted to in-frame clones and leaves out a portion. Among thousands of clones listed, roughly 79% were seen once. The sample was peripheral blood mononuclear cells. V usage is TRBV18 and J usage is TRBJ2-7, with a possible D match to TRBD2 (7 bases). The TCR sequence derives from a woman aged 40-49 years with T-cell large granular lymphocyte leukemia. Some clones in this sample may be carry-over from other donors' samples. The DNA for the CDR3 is TGTGCCAGCTCACCACGCGGTGGGGGGGGCTCGCGGGAGCAGTACTTC. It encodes CASSPRGGGGSREQYF.